What follows describes a single T cell receptor beta chain. Its target is not known. A junction end diverges from the germline sequence, so it may reflect a read error. 80,000 to 100,000 naive or memory CD4+ cells were cultured with CEF peptides for roughly eleven days. Germline CDR1 KGHDR, CDR2 SFDVKD. CDR3 length: 14 amino acids. The data stem from a study of CD4 T cells in relation to SARS-CoV-2 and coronaviruses. The table came from immunoSEQ multiplex PCR; TCRdb's copy has only in-frame clones and leaves some out. The top ten hold just over 20% of the sample, which has 35,000 or so clones, 77% seen once.

The chain has TRBV24-1 and TRBJ2-3; D is possibly TRBD2 (5 bases). The clonotype originates from an adult with COVID-19. Sequencing input: memory CD4+ T cells from PBMCs, cultured in vitro. This CDR3 is CATSDFASTDTQYF. CDR3 DNA: TGTGCCACCAGTGATTTTGCTAGCACGGATACGCAGTATTTT.